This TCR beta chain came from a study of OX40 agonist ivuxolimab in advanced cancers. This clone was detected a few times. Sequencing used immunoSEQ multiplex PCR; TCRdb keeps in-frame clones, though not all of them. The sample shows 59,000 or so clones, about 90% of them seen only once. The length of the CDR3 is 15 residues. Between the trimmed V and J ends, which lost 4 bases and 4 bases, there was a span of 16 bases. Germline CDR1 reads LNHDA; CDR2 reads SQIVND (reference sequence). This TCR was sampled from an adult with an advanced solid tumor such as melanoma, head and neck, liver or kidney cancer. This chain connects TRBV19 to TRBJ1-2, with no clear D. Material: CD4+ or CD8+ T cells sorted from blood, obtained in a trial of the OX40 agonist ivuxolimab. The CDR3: CASSTGPGGVYGYTF. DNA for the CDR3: TGTGCCAGTAGTACCGGACCCGGCGGGGTCTATGGCTACACCTTC.